These 20 T cell receptor beta chains originate from one sample sequenced in a study of T cells in Graves' hyperthyroidism and ophthalmopathy. TCR beta CDR3 regions were amplified from RNA. During a first-round RT-PCR of the TCR CDR3, the HTBI primer set was used. TCRdb reprocessed the multiplex PCR reads via MiXCR and lists one record per CDR3 protein. The table lists about 59,000 distinct CDR3 sequences, approximately 53% of them singletons, with about 3.3% in the top ten. What was sequenced was blood. These receptors were taken from a woman aged 55-70 years with Graves' ophthalmopathy.

This clonotype was observed once. J is TRBJ2-1 and V is TRBV29-1, with 8 bases lining up with TRBD2. The germline V gene encodes CDR1 SQVTM and CDR2 ANQGSEA. This CDR3 has 15 residues. V was clipped by 6 bases and J by 3 bases; unmatched bases: 10. CDR3 bases: TGCAGCGTATCTACCAGCGGGGGAGGCTACAATGAGCAGTTCTTC. It is translated as CSVSTSGGGYNEQFF.

This clonotype was seen ten or more times. V gene TRBV5-5 combines with J gene TRBJ1-2; 9 nucleotides align to TRBD1. Germline V gene lookup returns CDR1 SGHKS and CDR2 YYEKEE (reference sequence). The junction had 6 bases not matched to a gene; V was cut back by 0 bases and J by 6 bases. The CDR3 totals 15 residues. CDR3 nucleotides: TGTGCCAGCAGCTTGGAGCCGGGACAGGGTCATGGCTACACCTTC. Protein: CASSLEPGQGHGYTF.

The gene calls are TRBV12-3 or TRBV12-4 and TRBJ2-5; no definite D call. The CDR3 is 11 residues long. V was clipped by 3 bases and J by 7 bases, with 6 bases between them. CDR3 nucleotides: TGTGCCAGCAGTTTTCTCGCGACCCAGTACTTC. It yields the protein CASSFLATQYF.

This clonotype has just a few counts. CDR3 loop: CSAVAGGSYEQYF. In nucleotides, the CDR3 is TGCAGTGCCGTAGCGGGAGGATCCTACGAGCAGTACTTC. The rearrangement links TRBV20-1 to TRBJ2-7; TRBD2 agrees at 10 bases. V dropped 6 bases and J dropped 1; count of bases not matched to a gene: 3. The germline gives CDR1 DFQATT, CDR2 SNEGSKA (reference sequence). The CDR3 runs to 13 residues.

V and J are TRBV20-1 and TRBJ1-5; tentatively, D is TRBD1 (5 bases). Trimming removed 5 bases from V and 10 bases from J, with 21 bases in between. Germline V gene sequence: CDR1 DFQATT, CDR2 SNEGSKA (reference sequence). The CDR3 length is 14 residues. The CDR3 nucleotides read TGCAGTGCTCCGGGGGACCGTGAATCTCAACCCCAGCATTTT. Its translation: CSAPGDRESQPQHF.

Turning to this clonotype: Because it lacks the conserved phenylalanine or tryptophan at the end, this CDR3 is likely a read error. It is unclear where the CDR3 begins or ends on the DNA, so no DNA is shown, and the CDR3 is as TCRdb lists it. The rearrangement links TRBV9 to TRBJ2-1; the table's D call of TRBD2 was not tested on the DNA. The CDR3 extends over 14 residues, inclusive of both ends. Germline CDR1 SGDLS, CDR2 YYNGEE. The CDR3 protein is CARGTSGLYNERFL.

This clonotype was counted at least ten times. This chain links TRBV7-6 with TRBJ2-3, with a tentative D call TRBD1 (5 bases). In germline, CDR1 is SGHVS, CDR2 FNYEAQ. The V gene lost 1 base and the J gene lost 1 base, with 12 bases spanning the gap. This CDR3 is 16 amino acids long. The CDR3 DNA reads TGTGCCAGCAGCTTAGGTCTTAAAGGGGGCACAGATACGCAGTATTTT. This codes for CASSLGLKGGTDTQYF.

Many counts were recorded for this clonotype. V gene TRBV6-5 combines with J gene TRBJ1-4, with 9 bases fitting TRBD1. V lost 5 bases to trimming and J lost 5 bases; unmatched junction nucleotides: 6. Germline V CDR1 and CDR2: MNHEY, SVGAGI. CDR3 size: 15 residues. The CDR3 loop reads CASSRSGTGNEKLFF. The CDR3 DNA sequence: TGTGCCAGCAGTCGCTCCGGGACAGGGAATGAAAAACTGTTTTTT.

This clonotype was seen many times. The chain joins TRBV30 to TRBJ1-4; D gene unclear. CDR3 size: 14 residues. Trimming stripped 0 bases from V and 2 bases from J, with 7 bases between. Germline V gene sequence: CDR1 GTSNPN, CDR2 SVGIG (reference sequence). The CDR3 region has the DNA TGTGCCTGGAGTGTAAAGGGTACTAATGAAAAACTGTTTTTT. Translating it yields CAWSVKGTNEKLFF.

The V call is TRBV20-1, the J call TRBJ2-6, with D possibly being TRBD1 or TRBD2 (5 bases each). The V gene lost 3 bases and the J gene lost 0 bases, with 9 bases spanning the gap. This CDR3 is 15 amino acids long. Germline CDR1 reads DFQATT; CDR2 reads SNEGSKA (reference sequence). The CDR3 here is CSASIGGSGANVLTF. The CDR3 region has the DNA TGCAGTGCTAGCATTGGGGGCTCTGGGGCCAACGTCCTGACTTTC.

As for this clonotype: In this CDR3 the conserved last residue, phenylalanine or tryptophan, is missing, so a read error is likely. The rearrangement uses TRBV7-9 and TRBJ2-3; possible D gene TRBD1, 5 bases. V gave up 0 bases and J gave up 4 bases, with 5 bases separating them. Germline CDR1 and CDR2: SEHNR and FQNEAQ (reference sequence). The CDR3 spans 13 residues. The CDR3 spells CASSLAGPDTQYL. The CDR3 DNA sequence: TGTGCCAGCAGCTTAGCGGGGCCAGATACGCAGTATCTT.

This clonotype was counted ten times or more. It may be a read error: a sequence one base away is much more abundant. The gene calls are TRBV12-5 and TRBJ2-7; maybe TRBD1 (7 bases). Trimming shortened V by 7 bases and J by 5 bases, and 15 bases separated the two germline ends. Germline lookup yields CDR1 LGHNT and CDR2 FRNRAP. The CDR3 extends over 13 amino acids. This chain's CDR3 is CASVGAGGHEQYF. The CDR3 DNA is TGTGCTAGTGTGGGGGCAGGGGGGCACGAGCAGTACTTC.

In this sample, this clonotype turned up many times. The chain links TRBV13 to TRBJ2-6, with 7 positions matching TRBD1. The junction had 8 bases not matched to a gene; V was cut back by 0 bases and J by 0 bases. CDR3 size: 19 residues. Germline V gene lookup returns CDR1 PRHDT and CDR2 FYEKMQ (reference sequence). The CDR3 spells CASSLGLGTVLSGANVLTF. CDR3 DNA: TGTGCCAGCAGCTTAGGCCTAGGGACAGTTCTCTCTGGGGCCAACGTCCTGACTTTC.

This clonotype was observed many times. This chain uses TRBV7-6 with TRBJ2-5; TRBD1 matches at 7 bases. The CDR3 covers 15 residues. Germline values: CDR1 SGHVS, CDR2 FNYEAQ. With 5 bases clipped from V and 4 bases from J, the junction kept 10 bases outside the gene matches. The CDR3 loop is CASSPAAYRGETQYF. In DNA, the CDR3 is TGTGCCAGCAGCCCGGCGGCCTACAGGGGAGAGACCCAGTACTTC.

V is TRBV2 and J is TRBJ2-3, with D tentatively TRBD2 (5 bases). The CDR3 extends over 13 amino acids. Trimming pared 2 bases from V and 5 bases from J, leaving 8 bases between. CDR1 is SNHLY and CDR2 is FYNNEI in the germline V gene. CDR3 DNA sequence: TGTGCCAGCAGTGAATTACGGGAAGATACGCAGTATTTT. It encodes CASSELREDTQYF. The full variable domain, rest sourced from reference TRBV2 and TRBJ2-3, is EPEVTQTPSHQVTQMGQEVILRCVPISNHLYFYWYRQILGQKVEFLVSFYNNEISEKSEIFDDQFSVERPDGSNFTLKIRSTKLEDSAMYFCASSELREDTQYFGPGTRLTVL.

By sample share, this clonotype is medium-sized (0.01 to 0.1%). The chain joins TRBV10-2 to TRBJ1-2; D not resolved. Germline V gene sequence: CDR1 WSHSY, CDR2 SAAADI. The CDR3 sequence is 13 residues long. Trimming left V 0 bases short and J 4 bases short, with 6 bases between. DNA of the CDR3: TGCGCCAGCAGTGAGTCAGGGTCCTATGGCTACACCTTC. The encoded protein is CASSESGSYGYTF.

This clonotype was counted ten times or more. The rearrangement uses TRBV14 and TRBJ1-1, with no clear D. Germline assignment: CDR1 SGHDN and CDR2 FVKESK. With 4 bases removed from V and 4 bases from J, the gap between germline ends came to 13 bases. The CDR3 has 14 residues. The CDR3 here is CASSPETVITEAFF. The CDR3 bases are TGTGCCAGCAGCCCTGAGACGGTGATCACTGAAGCTTTCTTT.

This clonotype has a count of ten or more. The chain combines TRBV2 with TRBJ2-3; 10 bases align to TRBD1. Germline assignment: CDR1 SNHLY and CDR2 FYNNEI. The CDR3 loop spans 18 amino acids. V was pared by 5 bases and J by 0 bases, with 11 bases of the junction left unmatched. CDR3 sequence reads: CASSPRIMDRGSTDTQYF. As DNA, the CDR3 is TGTGCCAGCAGTCCGCGAATTATGGACAGGGGGAGCACAGATACGCAGTATTTT.

The CDR3, as DNA: TGTGCCAGCAGCGAAAGCGGGGGTGCCTCACCCCTCCACTTT. Encoded protein: CASSESGGASPLHF. V usage is TRBV9 and J usage is TRBJ1-6, with D perhaps TRBD1 (5 bases). V lost 3 bases and J lost 10, with 14 bases in between. This CDR3 region has 14 residues. Germline V gives CDR1 SGDLS, CDR2 YYNGEE.

This clonotype came up many times. The rearrangement joins TRBV11-2 to TRBJ2-1, with TRBD2 matching 12 bases. Germline V lookup: CDR1 SGHAT, CDR2 FQNNGV. Germline trimming cut 5 bases from V and 6 bases from J; bases unmatched to any gene: 14. CDR3 length: 18 residues. CDR3 in amino acids: CASSRGLAGPPRGNEQFF. CDR3 DNA sequence: TGTGCCAGCAGCCGTGGACTAGCGGGGCCCCCCCGGGGCAATGAGCAGTTCTTC. Drawing the rest from reference TRBV11-2 and TRBJ2-1, the complete variable domain is EAGVAQSPRYKIIEKRQSVAFWCNPISGHATLYWYQQILGQGPKLLIQFQNNGVVDDSQLPKDRFSAERLKGVDSTLKIQPAKLEDSAVYLCASSRGLAGPPRGNEQFFGPGTRLTVL.